One and the same sample provided the 24 T cell receptor beta chains below, sequenced in a study of radiation and T cells in renal cell carcinoma. Specified time point: blood 2 weeks post-SBRT. Described treatment: 15 Gy SBRT to primary tumor, nephrectomy 4 weeks later. Assay used: immunoSEQ multiplex PCR; TCRdb lists only in-frame clones, some missing. The repertoire holds 100,000 to 150,000 clones, with 81% as singletons. Sequenced here: blood, sampled from a patient whose treatment included radiotherapy and nephrectomy. Receptors were obtained from a man in his forties or fifties with renal cell carcinoma.

The V and J genes are TRBV27 and TRBJ2-7; D unresolved. This CDR3 comprises 15 residues. With 5 bases removed from V and 2 bases from J, the gap between germline ends came to 16 bases. Germline assignment: CDR1 MNHEY and CDR2 SMNVEV (reference sequence). The CDR3 sequence is CASSRYSSRAYEQYF. Here the CDR3 DNA reads TGTGCCAGCAGTCGTTACAGTTCACGGGCCTACGAGCAGTACTTC.

The chain uses TRBV6-5 and TRBJ1-3; D is unclear. The CDR3 is 15 amino acids. The V and J ends lost 6 bases and 0 bases respectively, with 12 bases between them. The germline CDR1 and CDR2 sequences are MNHEY and SVGAGI. CDR3 nucleotide sequence: TGTGCCAGCAGCGACGCGACTGACTCTGGAAACACCATATATTTT. Translating gives CASSDATDSGNTIYF.

The chain joins TRBV7-2 to TRBJ2-5, with TRBD2 matching over 9 bases. The J call may be faulty, since TRBJ2-7 better matches the DNA end. The CDR3 consists of 14 residues. Germline lookup yields CDR1 SGHTA and CDR2 FQGNSA. CDR3 sequence (DNA): TGTGCCAGCAGCCGGCTAGCGGGGAGCTACGAGCAGTACTTC. This sequence encodes CASSRLAGSYEQYF.

The chain links TRBV10-3 to TRBJ2-6, with 7 bases matching TRBD2. The CDR3 runs to 18 residues. V shed 11 bases, J shed 1 base, and the junction held 17 bases outside the gene matches. Germline V gene data show CDR1 as ENHRY and CDR2 as SYGVKD. This CDR3 is CAHAGGSASGSGANVLTF. The CDR3 DNA sequence: TGTGCCCACGCGGGCGGGAGCGCGAGCGGGTCTGGGGCCAACGTCCTGACTTTC.

This clone was picked up a small number of times. The gene calls are TRBV6-4 and TRBJ1-1; D remains ambiguous. This CDR3 region has 15 residues. CDR1 is MRHNA, CDR2 SNTAGT, per germline. The ends were cut back, 6 bases at V and 1 base at J, with 15 bases in the middle. The CDR3 DNA reads TGTGCCAGCAGAGCGCAAGGGATTCGGAACACTGAAGCTTTCTTT. It yields the protein CASRAQGIRNTEAFF.

This clone has a handful of counts. The chain links TRBV4-1 to TRBJ2-1; TRBD1 matches at 9 bases. In germline, CDR1 is MGHRA, CDR2 YSYEKL. J lost 7 bases, V lost 0 bases, and 7 bases had no gene match. This CDR3 region has 16 residues. The CDR3 spells CASSQDPQGARNEQFF. The CDR3 nucleotides are TGCGCCAGCAGCCAAGATCCACAGGGGGCTCGAAATGAGCAGTTCTTC.

This sequence joins TRBV19 and TRBJ2-4, with no clear D. The CDR3 totals 14 residues. Deletions cut 6 bases from V and 0 bases from J, with 9 bases between. Germline assignment: CDR1 LNHDA and CDR2 SQIVND (reference sequence). The CDR3 spells CASRGVLAKNIQYF. Written as DNA, the CDR3 is TGTGCCAGTAGGGGCGTTCTAGCCAAAAACATTCAGTACTTC. The complete variable domain, with remaining parts taken from reference TRBV19 and TRBJ2-4, reads DGGITQSPKYLFRKEGQNVTLSCEQNLNHDAMYWYRQDPGQGLRLIYYSQIVNDFQKGDIAEGYSVSREKKESFPLTVTSAQKNPTAFYLCASRGVLAKNIQYFGAGTRLSVL.

This chain links TRBV7-3 with TRBJ2-3, with 7 bases matching TRBD2. The CDR3 contains 15 residues. J lost 4 bases, V lost 2 bases, and 6 bases had no gene match. CDR1 and CDR2 from the germline V gene are SGHTA and FQGTGA. The CDR3 DNA reads TGTGCCAGCAGCTTATGGGGGAGGGCCGCAGATACGCAGTATTTT. Translating gives CASSLWGRAADTQYF. Full variable domain (remainder filled in from reference TRBV7-3 and TRBJ2-3): GAGVSQTPSNKVTEKGKYVELRCDPISGHTALYWYRQSLGQGPEFLIYFQGTGAADDSGLPNDRFFAVRPEGSVSTLKIQRTERGDSAVYLCASSLWGRAADTQYFGPGTRLTVL.

The CDR3 region has the DNA TGTGCACATCATTCTAGCGGGGGATATCAAGAGCAGTTCTTC. This codes for CAHHSSGGYQEQFF. The rearrangement links TRBV28 to TRBJ2-1, with TRBD2 identical over 10 bases. The CDR3 extends over 14 amino acids. Germline CDR1 and CDR2: MDHEN and SYDVKM.

This chain connects TRBV10-3 to TRBJ2-2; D is perhaps TRBD1 (5 bases). The germline V gene encodes CDR1 ENHRY and CDR2 SYGVKD. This CDR3 is 16 amino acids long. Between the trimmed V and J ends, which lost 3 bases and 3 bases, there was a span of 14 bases. This chain's CDR3 is CAISDKGRVHTGELFF. The DNA of the CDR3 is TGTGCCATCAGTGATAAGGGCAGGGTCCACACCGGGGAGCTGTTTTTT.

V is TRBV10-2 and J is TRBJ1-5, with 7 bases matching TRBD1. The length of the CDR3 is 15 residues. Per germline, CDR1 WSHSY and CDR2 SAAADI. Germline trimming cut 3 bases from V and 5 bases from J; bases unmatched to any gene: 7. CDR3 residues: CASSEGGGLYQPQHF. CDR3 in DNA: TGCGCCAGCAGTGAAGGGGGCGGCCTCTATCAGCCCCAGCATTTT.

The V gene is TRBV9, the J gene TRBJ1-3; D remains unclear. Germline CDR1 is SGDLS and CDR2 is YYNGEE. The CDR3 contains 15 residues. Trimming removed 4 bases at V and 2 bases at J, with 13 bases between. Here the CDR3 DNA reads TGTGCCAGCAGCTTGAGGGATCCCCCTGGAAACACCATATATTTT. This gives the protein CASSLRDPPGNTIYF.

This sequence joins TRBV15 and TRBJ2-7; tentative D call: TRBD2 (7 bases). The CDR3 is 14 amino acids. V lost 0 bases and J lost 7, with 13 bases in between. CDR1 and CDR2 (germline): LNHNV, YYDKDF (reference sequence). CDR3 in DNA: TGTGCCACCAGCAGAGATGGGGGGGCCTGGGAGCAGTACTTC. Translating gives CATSRDGGAWEQYF.

This clone has more than one count but fewer than ten. J is TRBJ2-5 and V is TRBV6-6, with TRBD2 identical over 7 bases. The CDR3 is 12 amino acids. With V trimmed by 4 bases and J by 4 bases, 0 bases remained unmatched. The germline V gene encodes CDR1 MNHNY and CDR2 SVGAGI (reference sequence). CDR3 region: CASSWGGETQYF. The CDR3 DNA reads as TGTGCCAGCAGTTGGGGGGGAGAGACCCAGTACTTC.

The chain carries TRBV5-1 and TRBJ2-3, with D unclear. CDR1 is SGHRS and CDR2 is YFSETQ in the germline V gene. CDR3 length equals 13 residues. V lost 0 bases, J lost 5 bases, and 7 bases lay in between. CDR3 protein: CASSLAAGDTQYF. DNA of the CDR3: TGCGCCAGCAGCTTGGCCGCAGGAGATACGCAGTATTTT.

The chain couples TRBV11-2 to TRBJ1-1; 7 nucleotides match TRBD1. Germline CDR1 reads SGHAT; CDR2 reads FQNNGV. J was trimmed by 0 bases and V by 4 bases; bases with no gene match: 2. The CDR3 is made up of 14 amino acids. DNA for the CDR3: TGTGCCAGCAGCTCTACAGGGGTGAACACTGAAGCTTTCTTT. It codes for CASSSTGVNTEAFF.

The CDR3 nucleotides read TGTGCCAGCAGTGAAGCGCTTAGGGGGCGGATCAATCAGCCCCAGCATTTT. This translates into CASSEALRGRINQPQHF. V usage is TRBV2 and J usage is TRBJ1-5, with 7 bases aligning to TRBD1. From germline, CDR1 is SNHLY and CDR2 FYNNEI. V lost 0 bases to trimming and J lost 3 bases; unmatched junction nucleotides: 8. The CDR3 totals 17 residues.

This clone was detected a few times. The chain carries TRBV4-1 and TRBJ1-2; a weak D match, TRBD1 (6 bases). The V end lost 4 bases, the J end lost 3 bases, and 15 bases lay between the germline ends. The CDR3 spans 15 residues. The germline V gene has CDR1 MGHRA and CDR2 YSYEKL. This CDR3 is CASSRIDRMDYGYTF. The CDR3 DNA reads TGCGCCAGCAGCCGGATTGACAGGATGGACTATGGCTACACCTTC.

This clone was found once. The chain has TRBV4-1 and TRBJ1-1; D perhaps matches TRBD1 (6 bases). V was shortened by 1 base and J by 2 bases, with 14 bases between the two germline ends. The germline V gene encodes CDR1 MGHRA and CDR2 YSYEKL. The CDR3 has 16 amino acids. CDR3 in DNA: TGCGCCAGCAGCCAAGCATGGGGGGCGTCAAACACTGAAGCTTTCTTT. It codes for CASSQAWGASNTEAFF.

The chain couples TRBV7-9 to TRBJ1-5; TRBD1 might be the D (5 bases). CDR1 and CDR2 (germline): SEHNR, FQNEAQ (reference sequence). The CDR3 loop spans 13 amino acids. Trimming cost V 4 bases and J 6 bases, with 10 bases left between them. CDR3 DNA sequence: TGTGCCAGCAGCTCGTACGGGGGTCAGCCCCAGCATTTT. Its translation: CASSSYGGQPQHF.

This clone was seen only once. V and J are TRBV9 and TRBJ1-1; 8 bases map to TRBD1. V shed 0 bases, J shed 0 bases, and the junction held 4 bases outside the gene matches. This CDR3 is built from 16 residues. The germline V gene has CDR1 SGDLS and CDR2 YYNGEE. CDR3 in DNA: TGTGCCAGCAGCGTAGGTGCAGGGGGCGTGAACACTGAAGCTTTCTTT. It translates to CASSVGAGGVNTEAFF.

The rearrangement links TRBV28 to TRBJ1-2; 7 positions match TRBD1. Germline loops: CDR1 MDHEN, CDR2 SYDVKM. V dropped 8 bases and J dropped 8; count of bases not matched to a gene: 14. This CDR3 is 14 amino acids long. CDR3 in amino acids: CASAQGQGTEGYTF. Written as DNA, the CDR3 is TGTGCCAGCGCACAGGGGCAGGGTACGGAGGGCTACACCTTC.

This rearrangement joins TRBV11-1 to TRBJ2-1; D unresolved. The CDR3 has 15 amino acids. Germline V CDR1 and CDR2: SGHAT, FQDESV (reference sequence). The V end lost 2 bases, the J end lost 7 bases, and 15 bases lay between the germline ends. CDR3 loop: CASSLLVGYKNEQFF. The CDR3 nucleotides are TGTGCCAGCAGCTTATTGGTCGGCTACAAGAATGAGCAGTTCTTC. The full variable domain, completed using reference TRBV11-1 and TRBJ2-1, is EAEVAQSPRYKITEKSQAVAFWCDPISGHATLYWYRQILGQGPELLVQFQDESVVDDSQLPKDRFSAERLKGVDSTLKIQPAELGDSAMYLCASSLLVGYKNEQFFGPGTRLTVL.

CDR3: CASSFRGANYGYTF. For the CDR3, the DNA is TGTGCCAGCAGTTTCAGGGGAGCTAACTATGGCTACACCTTC. The rearrangement links TRBV28 to TRBJ1-2; TRBD1 is a possible D gene (6 bases). CDR3 size: 14 residues. Between the trimmed V and J ends, which lost 3 bases and 0 bases, there was a span of 8 bases. CDR1 MDHEN and CDR2 SYDVKM come from the germline V gene.